This is a list of T cell receptor beta chains from one sample in a study of T cell responses to AZD1222 COVID-19 vaccine. TCRdb's table, derived via immunoSEQ multiplex PCR, lists solely in-frame clones and lacks some. Among over 140,000 clones listed, 92% were seen once. This sample comprised peripheral blood, obtained on day 0 of AZD1222 vaccination. These receptors came from an adult in good health. The CDR3 runs from the conserved cysteine through the conserved F or W. Fields, in order: CDR3 protein, CDR3 length, J gene, V gene.

CASSQIILEVKLQHF | 15 | TRBJ1-5 | TRBV4-1
CASSLATAGASSYEQYF | 17 | TRBJ2-7 | TRBV7-8
CSASSDRGPWDTQYF | 15 | TRBJ2-3 | TRBV20-1
CASSIQRGASYEQYF | 15 | TRBJ2-7 | TRBV19
CASSLRARSDEQYF | 14 | TRBJ2-7 | TRBV5-4
CASSRGTDSNQPQHF | 15 | TRBJ1-5 | TRBV6-5
CASSYFMDSKSYEQYF | 16 | TRBJ2-7 | TRBV6-5
CSATGRSEQFF | 11 | TRBJ2-1 | TRBV20-1
CASSQADPRRQYF | 13 | TRBJ2-3 | TRBV4-2
CASSEVTGVTLYYEQYF | 17 | TRBJ2-7 | TRBV28